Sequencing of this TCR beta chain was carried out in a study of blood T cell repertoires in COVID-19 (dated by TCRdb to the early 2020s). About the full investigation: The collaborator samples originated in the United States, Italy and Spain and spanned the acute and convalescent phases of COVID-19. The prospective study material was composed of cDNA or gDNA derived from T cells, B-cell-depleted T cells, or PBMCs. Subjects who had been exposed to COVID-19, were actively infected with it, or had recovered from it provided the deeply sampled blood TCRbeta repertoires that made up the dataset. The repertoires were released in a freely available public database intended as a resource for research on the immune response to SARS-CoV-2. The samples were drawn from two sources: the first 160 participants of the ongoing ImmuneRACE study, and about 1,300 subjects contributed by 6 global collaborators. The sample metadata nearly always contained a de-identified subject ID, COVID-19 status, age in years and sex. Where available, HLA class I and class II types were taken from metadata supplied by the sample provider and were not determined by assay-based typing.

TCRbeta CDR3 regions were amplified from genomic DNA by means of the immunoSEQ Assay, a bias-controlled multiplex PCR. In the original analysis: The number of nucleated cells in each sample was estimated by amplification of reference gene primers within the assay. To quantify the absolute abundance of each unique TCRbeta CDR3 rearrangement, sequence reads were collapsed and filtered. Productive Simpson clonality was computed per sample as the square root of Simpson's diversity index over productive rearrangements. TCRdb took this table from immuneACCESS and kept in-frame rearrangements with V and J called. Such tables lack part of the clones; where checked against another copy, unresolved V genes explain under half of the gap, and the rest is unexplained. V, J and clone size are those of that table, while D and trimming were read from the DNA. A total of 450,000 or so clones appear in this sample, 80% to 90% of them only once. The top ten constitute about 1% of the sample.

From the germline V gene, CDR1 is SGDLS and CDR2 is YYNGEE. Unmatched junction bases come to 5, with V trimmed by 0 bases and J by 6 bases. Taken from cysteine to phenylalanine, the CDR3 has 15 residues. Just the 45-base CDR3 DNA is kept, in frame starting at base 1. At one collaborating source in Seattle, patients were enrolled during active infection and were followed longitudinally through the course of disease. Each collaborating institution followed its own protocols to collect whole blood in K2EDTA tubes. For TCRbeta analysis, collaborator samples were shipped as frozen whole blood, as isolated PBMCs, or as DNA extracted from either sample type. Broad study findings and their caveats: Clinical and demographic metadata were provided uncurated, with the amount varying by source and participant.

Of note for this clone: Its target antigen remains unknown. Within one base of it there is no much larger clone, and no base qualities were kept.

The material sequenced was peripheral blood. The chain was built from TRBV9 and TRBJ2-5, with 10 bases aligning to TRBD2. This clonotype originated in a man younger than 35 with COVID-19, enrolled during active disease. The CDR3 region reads CASSVEAGGIKTQYF. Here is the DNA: TGTGCCAGCAGCGTAGAAGCGGGGGGGATTAAGACCCAGTACTTC.